These 14 T cell receptor beta chains were sequenced from one sample in a study of cytomegalovirus exposure and HLA in healthy donors. Here immunoSEQ multiplex PCR was the method, and the copy in TCRdb shows in-frame clones only, minus some. Here the sample spans about 120,000 clones, approximately 89% being singletons. Material: PBMCs. These TCRs come from a young woman in good health and CMV-seronegative.

This clone came up a few times. This sequence joins TRBV7-3 and TRBJ1-2, with D possibly being TRBD1 (5 bases). Germline V gene lookup returns CDR1 SGHTA and CDR2 FQGTGA. The germline V and J ends were trimmed by 0 bases and 6 bases, with 11 bases remaining between them. There are 14 residues in the CDR3. The CDR3 here is CASSLTFARDGYTF. The CDR3 coding sequence is TGTGCCAGCAGCTTAACGTTTGCCAGGGATGGCTACACCTTC.

The chain recombines TRBV28 with TRBJ2-7; 15 nucleotides agree with TRBD2. CDR1 MDHEN and CDR2 SYDVKM come from the germline V gene. V lost 8 bases to trimming and J lost 0 bases; unmatched junction nucleotides: 5. The CDR3 totals 16 residues. CDR3: CASLGTSGRTSYEQYF. The CDR3 DNA is TGTGCCAGCCTAGGGACTAGCGGGAGGACCTCCTACGAGCAGTACTTC.

This chain joins TRBV5-1 and TRBJ2-1, with TRBD2 matching over 9 bases. The CDR3 consists of 15 residues. Germline V CDR1 and CDR2: SGHRS, YFSETQ. V lost 2 bases, J lost 3 bases, and 3 bases stayed unmatched. The CDR3 here is CASSLLAGDYNEQFF. CDR3 nucleotides: TGCGCCAGCAGCTTACTAGCGGGTGACTACAATGAGCAGTTCTTC.

The CDR3 DNA reads TGTGCCAGCAGCTTCTCGGGAGCCTATGGCTACACCTTC. Its translation is CASSFSGAYGYTF. V gene TRBV11-2 combines with J gene TRBJ1-2; D not resolved. This CDR3 has 13 residues. The V gene lost 3 bases and the J gene lost 4 bases, with 9 bases spanning the gap. CDR1 and CDR2 from the germline V gene are SGHAT and FQNNGV.

This chain links TRBV28 with TRBJ2-7; 10 bases line up with TRBD2. The CDR3 consists of 15 residues. The germline gives CDR1 MDHEN, CDR2 SYDVKM. The J segment lost 2 bases and the V segment lost 3 bases, leaving 4 bases of the junction unmatched. In DNA form, the CDR3 reads TGTGCCAGCAGTTTGAGGAGCGGGAGGGCCTACGAGCAGTACTTC. As protein: CASSLRSGRAYEQYF.

This rearrangement joins TRBV18 to TRBJ1-6, with TRBD1 matching 8 bases. The V and J ends lost 3 bases and 14 bases, in that order; junction bases with no gene match: 12. This CDR3 is 15 amino acids long. CDR1 is KGHSH, CDR2 LQKENI, per germline. The CDR3 DNA reads as TGTGCCAGCTCACCGGACAGGGCCGGGCTCGTGGCCCTCCACTTT. It specifies CASSPDRAGLVALHF.

The chain combines TRBV7-6 with TRBJ1-2, with D possibly TRBD1 on 5 matching bases. Germline values: CDR1 SGHVS, CDR2 FNYEAQ. Trimming removed 1 base at V and 5 bases at J, with 20 bases between. The CDR3 loop spans 17 amino acids. The CDR3 nucleotides read TGTGCCAGCAGCTTAGTCAAAGGAGGGGTAGGCTTTTATGGCTACACCTTC. This gives the protein CASSLVKGGVGFYGYTF.

The chain recombines TRBV7-8 with TRBJ2-3; 12 positions match TRBD2. CDR3 length: 17 residues. Germline V gene sequence: CDR1 SGHVS, CDR2 FQNEAQ. After removal of 1 base from V and 1 base from J, the junction contained 3 bases not matched to a gene. Written as DNA, the CDR3 is TGTGCCAGCAGCTTAGGCCGGACTAGCGGGGGCACAGATACGCAGTATTTT. It is translated as CASSLGRTSGGTDTQYF.

This sequence joins TRBV19 and TRBJ2-1; 8 bases are shared with TRBD2. CDR3 length equals 15 residues. Germline V CDR1 and CDR2: LNHDA, SQIVND (reference sequence). V lost 9 bases to trimming and J lost 9 bases; unmatched junction nucleotides: 16. The CDR3 nucleotides read TGTGCCAGCGGTCCCGGACTAGCTATATCCTTTGAGCAGTTCTTC. Its protein product is CASGPGLAISFEQFF.

The V and J genes are TRBV6-5 and TRBJ1-2, with 9 positions matching TRBD1. Germline-derived CDR1 and CDR2 are MNHEY and SVGAGI. The CDR3 has 15 amino acids. Trimming at V came to 3 bases and at J to 4 bases, leaving 6 bases not matched to a gene. The CDR3: CASSYRGQGIYGYTF. In DNA form, the CDR3 reads TGTGCCAGCAGTTATAGGGGACAGGGCATCTATGGCTACACCTTC.

CDR3: CASGLSYEQYF. Written as DNA, the CDR3 is TGTGCCAGCGGACTCTCCTACGAGCAGTACTTC. The J gene is TRBJ2-7, the V gene TRBV7-9; possibly TRBD2 for D (5 bases). Germline V gene data show CDR1 as SEHNR and CDR2 as FQNEAQ (reference sequence). The CDR3 length is 11 residues. Trimming pared 8 bases from V and 0 bases from J, leaving 5 bases between.

The CDR3 here is CASGSGTSVFYNEQFF. The CDR3 nucleotides read TGTGCCAGCGGGTCCGGGACTAGCGTTTTCTACAATGAGCAGTTCTTC. The chain is built from TRBV27 and TRBJ2-1; TRBD2 matches at 10 bases. The CDR3 is 16 residues long. V shed 8 bases and J 3 bases; nucleotides not matched to a gene: 10. Germline CDR1 reads MNHEY; CDR2 reads SMNVEV (reference sequence).

As concerns this clone: Germline is not matched at one junction end, which may reflect a read error. The V gene is TRBV7-7, the J gene TRBJ2-3; D possibly corresponds to TRBD1 (5 bases). The length of the CDR3 is 13 residues. Germline assignment: CDR1 SSHAT and CDR2 FNYEAQ (reference sequence). CDR3: CASSLGRGDTQYF. CDR3 DNA sequence: TGTGCTAGCAGCTTGGGTAGGGGAGATACGCAGTATTTT.

This chain joins TRBV9 and TRBJ1-1, with TRBD1 matching 7 bases. Trimming removed 0 bases from V and 6 bases from J; junction bases left unmatched: 2. The CDR3 totals 13 residues. CDR1 SGDLS and CDR2 YYNGEE come from the germline V gene. The CDR3 region has the DNA TGTGCCAGCAGCGTAGAGGGGGCAGCTGAAGCTTTCTTT. It yields the protein CASSVEGAAEAFF.